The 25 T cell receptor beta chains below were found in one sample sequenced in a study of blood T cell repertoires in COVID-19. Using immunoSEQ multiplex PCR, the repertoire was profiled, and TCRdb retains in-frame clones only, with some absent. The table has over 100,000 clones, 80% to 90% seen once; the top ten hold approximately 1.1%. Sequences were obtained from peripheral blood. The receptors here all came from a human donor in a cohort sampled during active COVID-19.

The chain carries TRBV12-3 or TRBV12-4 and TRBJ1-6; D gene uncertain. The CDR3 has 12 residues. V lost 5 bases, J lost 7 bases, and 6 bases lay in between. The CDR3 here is CASSPGNSPLHF. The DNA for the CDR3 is TGTGCCAGCAGTCCGGGAAATTCACCCCTCCACTTT.

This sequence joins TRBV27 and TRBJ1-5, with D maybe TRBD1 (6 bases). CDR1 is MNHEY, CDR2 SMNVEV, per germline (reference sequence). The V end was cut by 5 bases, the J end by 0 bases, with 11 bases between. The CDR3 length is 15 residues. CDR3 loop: CASSPTTGSNQPQHF. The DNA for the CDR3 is TGTGCCAGCAGTCCGACGACAGGTAGCAATCAGCCCCAGCATTTT.

Here the CDR3 DNA reads TGTGCCAGCAGTTACTCCGCTAGCGGACGGGGCAATGAGCAGTTCTTC. Translated: CASSYSASGRGNEQFF. V and J are TRBV6-5 and TRBJ2-1, with 7 nucleotides matching TRBD2. Germline values: CDR1 MNHEY, CDR2 SVGAGI. The trim removed 0 bases at V and 6 bases at J, leaving 8 bases unmatched. The CDR3 consists of 16 residues.

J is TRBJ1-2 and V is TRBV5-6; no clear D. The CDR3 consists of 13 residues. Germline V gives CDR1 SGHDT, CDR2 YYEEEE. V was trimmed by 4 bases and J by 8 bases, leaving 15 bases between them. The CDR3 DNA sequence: TGTGCCAGCAGCCCCGGTAACGGGAGGGGCTACACCTTC. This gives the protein CASSPGNGRGYTF.

In DNA form, the CDR3 reads TGCGCCAGTTCTCGGGAAGGTGCAGATACGCAGTATTTT. It encodes CASSREGADTQYF. The J gene is TRBJ2-3, the V gene TRBV10-2; D is possibly TRBD2 (5 bases). The germline V gene has CDR1 WSHSY and CDR2 SAAADI. CDR3 length: 13 amino acids. V was shortened by 9 bases and J by 4 bases, with 14 bases between the two germline ends.

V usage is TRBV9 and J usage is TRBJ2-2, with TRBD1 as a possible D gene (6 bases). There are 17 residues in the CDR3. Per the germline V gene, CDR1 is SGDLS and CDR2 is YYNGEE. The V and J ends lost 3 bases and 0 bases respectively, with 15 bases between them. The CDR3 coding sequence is TGTGCCAGCAGCGCCCAGGGGCGCCCGGCGAACACCGGGGAGCTGTTTTTT. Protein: CASSAQGRPANTGELFF. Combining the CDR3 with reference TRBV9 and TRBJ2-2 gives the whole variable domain DSGVTQTPKHLITATGQRVTLRCSPRSGDLSVYWYQQSLDQGLQFLIQYYNGEERAKGNILERFSAQQFPDLHSELNLSSLELGDSALYFCASSAQGRPANTGELFFGEGSRLTVL.

The CDR3 spells CASSLTGYGNQPQHF. DNA for the CDR3: TGTGCCAGCTCGCTGACAGGGTACGGCAATCAGCCCCAGCATTTT. The rearrangement uses TRBV18 and TRBJ1-5; TRBD1 aligns across 7 bases. Per the germline V gene, CDR1 is KGHSH and CDR2 is LQKENI. J lost 2 bases, V lost 6 bases, and 7 bases had no gene match. This CDR3 has 15 amino acids.

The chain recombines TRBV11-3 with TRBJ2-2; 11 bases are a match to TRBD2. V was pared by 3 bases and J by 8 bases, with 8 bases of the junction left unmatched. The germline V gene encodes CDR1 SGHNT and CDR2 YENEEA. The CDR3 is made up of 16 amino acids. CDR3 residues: CASSFPGTSGLGELFF. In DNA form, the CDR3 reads TGTGCCAGCAGCTTCCCCGGGACTAGCGGCTTGGGGGAGCTGTTTTTT.

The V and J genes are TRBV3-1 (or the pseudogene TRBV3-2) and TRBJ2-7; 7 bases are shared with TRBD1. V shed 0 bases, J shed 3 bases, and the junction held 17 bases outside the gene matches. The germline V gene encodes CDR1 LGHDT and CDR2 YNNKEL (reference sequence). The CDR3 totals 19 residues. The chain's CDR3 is CASSQDEGGAPYTYYEQYF. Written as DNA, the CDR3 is TGTGCCAGCAGCCAAGATGAAGGGGGCGCCCCTTATACCTACTACGAGCAGTACTTC.

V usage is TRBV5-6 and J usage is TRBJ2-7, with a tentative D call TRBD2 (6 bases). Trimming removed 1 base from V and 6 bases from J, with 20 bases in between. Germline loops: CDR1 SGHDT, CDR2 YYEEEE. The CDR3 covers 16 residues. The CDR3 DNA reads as TGTGCCAGCAGCTTGTATTGGGGACGTGGGGGGTCCGAGCAGTACTTC. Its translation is CASSLYWGRGGSEQYF.

DNA of the CDR3: TGTGCCAGCAGTTTGCGGCTAGCGGGAGTAGAGACCCAGTACTTC. Protein: CASSLRLAGVETQYF. This rearrangement joins TRBV28 to TRBJ2-5, with 10 positions matching TRBD2. Trimming removed 3 bases from V and 4 bases from J; junction bases left unmatched: 5. The CDR3 spans 15 residues. From germline, CDR1 is MDHEN and CDR2 SYDVKM.

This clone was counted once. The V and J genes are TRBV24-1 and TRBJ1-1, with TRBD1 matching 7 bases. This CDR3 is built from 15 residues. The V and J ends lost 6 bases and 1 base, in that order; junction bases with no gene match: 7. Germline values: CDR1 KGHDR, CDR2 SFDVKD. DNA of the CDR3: TGTGCCACCAGTCCAACAGGGGTTAAGAACACTGAAGCTTTCTTT. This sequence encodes CATSPTGVKNTEAFF.

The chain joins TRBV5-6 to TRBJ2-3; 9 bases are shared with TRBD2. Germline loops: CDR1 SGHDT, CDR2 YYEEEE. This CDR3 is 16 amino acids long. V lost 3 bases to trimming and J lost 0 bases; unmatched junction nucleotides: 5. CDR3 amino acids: CASSSPLAGSTDTQYF. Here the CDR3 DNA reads TGTGCCAGCAGCTCTCCTCTAGCGGGGAGCACAGATACGCAGTATTTT. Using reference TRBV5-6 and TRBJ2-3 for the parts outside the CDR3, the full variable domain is DAGVTQSPTHLIKTRGQQVTLRCSPKSGHDTVSWYQQALGQGPQFIFQYYEEEERQRGNFPDRFSGHQFPNYSSELNVNALLLGDSALYLCASSSPLAGSTDTQYFGPGTRLTVL.

The CDR3 sequence: CATSDPHGQGGNTIYF. In DNA form, the CDR3 reads TGTGCCACCAGTGATCCCCACGGACAGGGTGGAAACACCATATATTTT. The J gene is TRBJ1-3, the V gene TRBV24-1; 8 nucleotides line up with TRBD1. In germline, CDR1 is KGHDR, CDR2 SFDVKD. J lost 3 bases, V lost 3 bases, and 6 bases had no gene match. The CDR3 spans 16 residues.

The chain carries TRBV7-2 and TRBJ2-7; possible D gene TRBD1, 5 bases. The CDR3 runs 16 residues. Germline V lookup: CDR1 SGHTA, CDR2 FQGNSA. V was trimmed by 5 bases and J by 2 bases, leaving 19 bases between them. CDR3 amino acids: CASSVQTGAKTYEQYF. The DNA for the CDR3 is TGTGCCAGCAGCGTTCAAACAGGAGCAAAGACCTACGAGCAGTACTTC.

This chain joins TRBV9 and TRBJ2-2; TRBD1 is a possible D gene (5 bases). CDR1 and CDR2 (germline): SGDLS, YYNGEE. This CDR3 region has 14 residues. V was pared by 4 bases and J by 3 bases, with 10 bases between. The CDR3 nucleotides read TGTGCCAGCAGCTCGCAGGGCTACACCGGGGAGCTGTTTTTT. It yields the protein CASSSQGYTGELFF. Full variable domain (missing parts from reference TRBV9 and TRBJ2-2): DSGVTQTPKHLITATGQRVTLRCSPRSGDLSVYWYQQSLDQGLQFLIQYYNGEERAKGNILERFSAQQFPDLHSELNLSSLELGDSALYFCASSSQGYTGELFFGEGSRLTVL.

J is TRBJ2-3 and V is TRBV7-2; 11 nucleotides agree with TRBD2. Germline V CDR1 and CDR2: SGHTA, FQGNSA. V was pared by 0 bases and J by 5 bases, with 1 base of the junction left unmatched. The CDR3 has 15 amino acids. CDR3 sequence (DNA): TGTGCCAGCAGCTTAGCGGGGACTAGCGGAGATACGCAGTATTTT. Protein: CASSLAGTSGDTQYF.

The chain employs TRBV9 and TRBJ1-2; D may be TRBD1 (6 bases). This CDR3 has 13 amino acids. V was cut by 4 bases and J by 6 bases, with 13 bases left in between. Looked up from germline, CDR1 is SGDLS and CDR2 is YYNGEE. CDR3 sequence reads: CASSPSTGNGYTF. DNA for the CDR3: TGTGCCAGCAGCCCATCGACAGGTAATGGCTACACCTTC.

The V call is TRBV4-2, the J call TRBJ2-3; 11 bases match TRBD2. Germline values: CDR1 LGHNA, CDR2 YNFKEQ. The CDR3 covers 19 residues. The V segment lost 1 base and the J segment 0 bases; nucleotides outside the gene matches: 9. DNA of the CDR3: TGTGCCAGCAGCCAAGTATCGGTAGCGGGGGGGCCGAGCACAGATACGCAGTATTTT. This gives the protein CASSQVSVAGGPSTDTQYF.

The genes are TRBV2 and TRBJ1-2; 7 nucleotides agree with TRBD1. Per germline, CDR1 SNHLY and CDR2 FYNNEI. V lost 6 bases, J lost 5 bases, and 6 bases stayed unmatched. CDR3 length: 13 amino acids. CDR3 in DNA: TGTGCCAGCAGAAGCCTCAGGGGGTATGGCTACACCTTC. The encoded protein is CASRSLRGYGYTF.

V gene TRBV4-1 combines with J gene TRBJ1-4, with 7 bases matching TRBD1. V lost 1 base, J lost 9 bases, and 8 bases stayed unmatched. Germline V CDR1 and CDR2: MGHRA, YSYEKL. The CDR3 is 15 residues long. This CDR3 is CASSQAGTAFQKLFF. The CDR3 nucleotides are TGCGCCAGCAGCCAAGCCGGGACAGCCTTCCAAAAACTGTTTTTT.

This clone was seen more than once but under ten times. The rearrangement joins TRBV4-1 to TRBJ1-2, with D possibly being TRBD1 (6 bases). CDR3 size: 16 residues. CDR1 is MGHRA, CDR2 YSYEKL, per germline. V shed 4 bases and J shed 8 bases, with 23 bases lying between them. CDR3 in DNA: TGCGCCAGCAGCCCGAAGGCGGCAGACAGGAGCGGAGGCTACACCTTC. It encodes CASSPKAADRSGGYTF.

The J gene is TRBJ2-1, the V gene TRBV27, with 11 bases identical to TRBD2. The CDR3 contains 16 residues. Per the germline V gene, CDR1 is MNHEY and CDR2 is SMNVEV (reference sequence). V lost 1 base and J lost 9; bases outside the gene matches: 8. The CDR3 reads CASSLWVAGGPREQFF. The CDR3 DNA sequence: TGTGCCAGCAGTTTATGGGTAGCGGGAGGGCCTCGTGAGCAGTTCTTC.

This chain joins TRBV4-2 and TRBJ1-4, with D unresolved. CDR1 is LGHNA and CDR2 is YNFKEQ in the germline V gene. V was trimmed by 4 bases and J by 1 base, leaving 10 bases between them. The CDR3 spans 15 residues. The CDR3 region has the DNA TGTGCCAGCAGCCCGTACGGGGAAACTAATGAAAAACTGTTTTTT. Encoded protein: CASSPYGETNEKLFF.

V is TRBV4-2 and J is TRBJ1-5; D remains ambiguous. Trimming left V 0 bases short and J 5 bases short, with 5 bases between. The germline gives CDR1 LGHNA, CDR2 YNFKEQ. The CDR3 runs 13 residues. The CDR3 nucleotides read TGTGCCAGCAGCCAAGATTCGGATCAGCCCCAGCATTTT. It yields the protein CASSQDSDQPQHF.